A single sample gave rise to the 5 T cell receptor beta chains below, sequenced in a study of blood T cell repertoires in COVID-19. Generated by immunoSEQ multiplex PCR, the TCRdb table keeps only in-frame clones and is missing some. The sample records about 82,000 clones, more than 70% being singletons. Material for sequencing was peripheral blood. The receptor source for this set is a woman in her fifties or sixties with acute or convalescent COVID-19.

The genes are TRBV24-1 and TRBJ2-3; D gene unclear. CDR3 length equals 16 residues. V shed 5 bases and J shed 1 base, with 15 bases lying between them. The germline CDR1 and CDR2 sequences are KGHDR and SFDVKD. This chain's CDR3 is CATSAPPSHGTDTQYF. The CDR3 DNA sequence: TGTGCCACCAGTGCCCCCCCTTCACACGGCACAGATACGCAGTATTTT.

The chain links TRBV5-1 to TRBJ2-7; D is unresolved. There are 13 residues in the CDR3. CDR1 is SGHRS, CDR2 YFSETQ, per germline. The ends were cut back, 3 bases at V and 2 bases at J, with 9 bases in the middle. This CDR3 reads CASSSLATYEQYF. The CDR3 DNA reads TGCGCCAGCAGCTCATTAGCCACCTACGAGCAGTACTTC.

This rearrangement joins TRBV19 to TRBJ2-5; D possibly corresponds to TRBD2 (7 bases). This CDR3 contains 16 residues. Deletions cut 1 base from V and 2 bases from J, with 14 bases between. The germline CDR1 and CDR2 sequences are LNHDA and SQIVND (reference sequence). The CDR3 nucleotides read TGTGCCAGTAGTATAGGTGGGGGGGCAGGACAAGAGACCCAGTACTTC. Translated: CASSIGGGAGQETQYF.

The rearrangement joins TRBV19 to TRBJ1-5, with 7 bases identical to TRBD1. The germline gives CDR1 LNHDA, CDR2 SQIVND (reference sequence). V lost 4 bases, J lost 4 bases, and 13 bases stayed unmatched. The CDR3 contains 17 residues. The chain's CDR3 is CASSNGQVVRVNQPQHF. The CDR3 DNA follows: TGTGCCAGTAGTAACGGACAGGTTGTTCGGGTAAATCAGCCCCAGCATTTT.

This clone was seen once. The V and J genes are TRBV30 and TRBJ1-4, with D hard to call. V dropped 3 bases and J dropped 3 bases, with 8 bases sitting between them. The CDR3 is 13 residues long. Germline V gene sequence: CDR1 GTSNPN, CDR2 SVGIG (reference sequence). CDR3: CAWRGRPNEKLFF. The CDR3 DNA is TGTGCCTGGAGGGGCCGGCCTAATGAAAAACTGTTTTTT. Together with reference TRBV30 and TRBJ1-4, the CDR3 gives the full variable domain: SQTIHQWPATLVQPVGSPLSLECTVEGTSNPNLYWYRQAAGRGLQLLFYSVGIGQISSEVPQNLSASRPQDRQFILSSKKLLLSDSGFYLCAWRGRPNEKLFFGSGTQLSVL.